Following are 28 T cell receptor beta chains from one sample sequenced in a study of tumor-infiltrating lymphocytes in oesophageal squamous cell carcinoma. Each CDR3 protein is one row after TCRdb ran MiXCR on the PCR reads. This sample yields 15,000 to 20,000 distinct CDR3 sequences, of which 45% to 50% are seen a single time; 16% belongs to the top ten. What was sequenced was esophageal tumor tissue. Every receptor here comes from a male donor with esophageal squamous cell carcinoma.

This clonotype has at least ten counts. The gene calls are TRBV6-6 and TRBJ2-1; 13 nucleotides agree with TRBD2. CDR3 size: 20 residues. Looked up from germline, CDR1 is MNHNY and CDR2 is SVGAGI (reference sequence). Germline trimming cut 2 bases from V and 0 bases from J; bases unmatched to any gene: 10. The CDR3 here is CASSYLGTSGIVRSYNEQFF. CDR3 sequence (DNA): TGTGCCAGCAGTTACCTTGGGACTAGCGGGATAGTTCGCTCCTACAATGAGCAGTTCTTC.

By proportion, this clonotype is large (0.1 to 1%). This sequence joins TRBV7-2 and TRBJ2-1, with D unresolved. The CDR3 consists of 14 residues. Germline values: CDR1 SGHTA, CDR2 FQGNSA. Trimming shortened V by 5 bases and J by 3 bases, and 11 bases separated the two germline ends. CDR3 amino acids: CASSLMLDYNEQFF. In nucleotides, the CDR3 is TGTGCCAGCAGCCTTATGCTAGACTACAATGAGCAGTTCTTC.

This clonotype is termed medium-sized. The CDR3 protein is CACGQGKKTQYF. CDR3 sequence (DNA): TGTGCCTGCGGACAGGGAAAAAAGACCCAGTACTTC. The rearrangement links TRBV6-1 to TRBJ2-5; TRBD1 aligns across 8 bases. Trimming took 11 bases from V and 6 from J; bases not matched to a gene: 8. CDR1 and CDR2 (germline): MNHNS, SASEGT. The CDR3 is 12 amino acids.

V gene TRBV19 combines with J gene TRBJ1-5; D is unresolved. V gave up 3 bases and J gave up 2 bases, with 5 bases separating them. Germline V lookup: CDR1 LNHDA, CDR2 SQIVND (reference sequence). The CDR3 totals 13 residues. Here the CDR3 DNA reads TGTGCCAGTAGTATTGAGGGCAATCAGCCCCAGCATTTT. It specifies CASSIEGNQPQHF.

In the case of this clonotype: A read error may be the cause here, since a much bigger clone is one base away. This sequence joins TRBV4-2 and TRBJ2-5; D possibly matches TRBD1 or TRBD2 (5 bases each). The end of the DNA aligns better with TRBJ2-1, so the J call may be wrong. This CDR3 has 15 residues. In germline, CDR1 is LGHNA, CDR2 YNFKEQ. This CDR3 is CASSQVDEGQETQFF. Written as DNA, the CDR3 is TGTGCCAGCAGCCAAGTTGACGAGGGGCAAGAGACCCAGTTCTTC.

This chain connects TRBV7-2 to TRBJ2-7; D is uncertain. The CDR3 totals 14 residues. Trimming shortened V by 1 base and J by 4 bases, and 11 bases separated the two germline ends. Looked up from germline, CDR1 is SGHTA and CDR2 is FQGNSA. The CDR3 sequence is CASSLGPSRYEQYF. DNA of the CDR3: TGTGCCAGCAGCTTAGGCCCTAGTAGGTACGAGCAGTACTTC.

The rearrangement joins TRBV6-6 to TRBJ2-7; perhaps TRBD1 as D (7 bases). Trimming removed 0 bases from V and 4 bases from J, with 16 bases in between. The CDR3 covers 16 residues. Germline V lookup: CDR1 MNHNY, CDR2 SVGAGI (reference sequence). The CDR3 spells CASSYSGRGALYEQYF. As DNA, the CDR3 is TGTGCCAGCAGTTACTCGGGCAGGGGGGCCCTTTACGAGCAGTACTTC.

The chain is built from TRBV7-3 and TRBJ1-2, with 14 bases that match TRBD2. The J call may be incorrect, as the DNA end agrees better with TRBJ2-1. CDR1 SGHTA and CDR2 FQGTGA come from the germline V gene. CDR3 length: 14 residues. In nucleotides, the CDR3 is TGTGCCAGCATGATGACTAGCGGGAGGGGGGAGCAGTTCTTC. This codes for CASMMTSGRGEQFF.

V is TRBV12-3 or TRBV12-4 and J is TRBJ2-7; no reliable D call. The tail of the sequence fits TRBJ2-5 better, so the J call may be wrong. The CDR3 totals 11 residues. In DNA form, the CDR3 reads TGTGCCAGCAGTTCCCAAGAGACCCAGTACTTC. This codes for CASSSQETQYF.

Many counts were recorded for this clonotype. The V gene is TRBV7-9, the J gene TRBJ2-1; 11 bases map to TRBD1. J was trimmed by 8 bases and V by 6 bases; bases with no gene match: 6. The CDR3 extends over 14 amino acids. Germline loops: CDR1 SEHNR, CDR2 FQNEAQ (reference sequence). The DNA of the CDR3 is TGTGCCAGCAGAGGGACAGGGGGACTCGATGAGCAGTTCTTC. Translation: CASRGTGGLDEQFF.

V is TRBV6-8 and J is TRBJ2-4, with TRBD2 matching 11 bases. The J call is in doubt because the DNA end fits TRBJ2-7 better. Germline V gives CDR1 MNHGY, CDR2 SAAAGT. The CDR3 covers 16 residues. The CDR3 DNA is TGTGCCAGCAGTGCGCGAGCGACTAGCGGGATCTACGAGCAGTACTTC. Protein sequence: CASSARATSGIYEQYF.

The V call is TRBV7-9, the J call TRBJ2-3, with TRBD2 identical over 8 bases. The CDR3 loop spans 15 amino acids. The junction had 11 bases not matched to a gene; V was cut back by 6 bases and J by 6 bases. Germline-derived CDR1 and CDR2 are SEHNR and FQNEAQ (reference sequence). The DNA of the CDR3 is TGTGCCAGCAGTCAAACTAGCGGTAAATTCGATACGCAGTATTTT. This encodes CASSQTSGKFDTQYF. The full variable domain, with the rest looked up from reference TRBV7-9 and TRBJ2-3, is DTGVSQNPRHKITKRGQNVTFRCDPISEHNRLYWYRQTLGQGPEFLTYFQNEAQLEKSRLLSDRFSAERPKGSFSTLEIQRTEQGDSAMYLCASSQTSGKFDTQYFGPGTRLTVL.

This clonotype has just a few counts. The junction departs from the called germline gene at one end, perhaps through a read error. The chain employs TRBV6-8 and TRBJ1-6, with D possibly being TRBD1 (5 bases). Germline V gives CDR1 MNHGY, CDR2 SAAAGT. The CDR3 covers 18 residues. CDR3 loop: CASSYDLSGRYGTHEQYF. The CDR3 DNA reads as TGTGCCAGCAGTTACGATCTTAGCGGGAGATACGGGACCCACGAGCAGTACTTT.

There are a few counts of this clonotype. The J gene is TRBJ2-1, the V gene TRBV4-2, with 8 bases that match TRBD2. From germline, CDR1 is LGHNA and CDR2 YNFKEQ. CDR3 size: 16 residues. V was pared by 1 base and J by 8 bases, with 10 bases of the junction left unmatched. CDR3 sequence reads: CASSQVTGAGGDEQFF. The CDR3 nucleotides are TGTGCCAGCAGCCAAGTCACGGGCGCGGGGGGCGATGAGCAGTTCTTC.

Points on this clonotype: Its ends do not fully match the called genes, so a read error is possible. The chain recombines TRBV6-1 with TRBJ2-5; a possible D gene is TRBD2 (7 bases). The CDR3 runs 16 residues. Looked up from germline, CDR1 is MNHNS and CDR2 is SASEGT. The CDR3 DNA sequence: TGTGCCAGCCTACCAATTGGGGGGCGGGAGCATAGATACGCAGTATTT. This translates into CASLPIGGREHRYAVF.

Judged by abundance, this clonotype is large. The V gene is TRBV12-3 or TRBV12-4, the J gene TRBJ2-3; 13 bases map to TRBD2. The CDR3 extends over 16 amino acids. The J segment lost 10 bases and the V segment lost 6 bases, leaving 13 bases of the junction unmatched. The CDR3 loop reads CASRGTGTSGTTPQYF. The DNA of the CDR3 is TGTGCCAGCAGAGGTACCGGGACTAGCGGGACAACCCCGCAGTATTTT.

This clonotype was counted ten times or more. The chain links TRBV4-2 to TRBJ2-5; 7 bases align to TRBD2. The CDR3 consists of 17 residues. J lost 3 bases, V lost 1 base, and 11 bases had no gene match. Germline lookup yields CDR1 LGHNA and CDR2 YNFKEQ. For the CDR3, the DNA is TGTGCCAGCAGCCAAGGTAGTAGCGCGGGAGCTAAAGAGACCCAGTACTTC. The encoded protein is CASSQGSSAGAKETQYF.

V and J are TRBV11-3 and TRBJ2-1; D ambiguous. CDR3 length: 12 amino acids. Germline V lookup: CDR1 SGHNT, CDR2 YENEEA. V lost 3 bases to trimming and J lost 6 bases, with 6 bases between them. The CDR3 loop reads CASSLHPNEQFF. Written as DNA, the CDR3 is TGTGCCAGCAGCTTGCACCCCAATGAGCAGTTCTTC. The full variable domain, its missing parts supplied by reference TRBV11-3 and TRBJ2-1, is EAGVVQSPRYKIIEKKQPVAFWCNPISGHNTLYWYLQNLGQGPELLIRYENEEAVDDSQLPKDRFSAERLKGVDSTLKIQPAELGDSAVYLCASSLHPNEQFFGPGTRLTVL.

Only a few counts were recorded for this clonotype. The chain couples TRBV12-3 or TRBV12-4 to TRBJ2-2, with D perhaps TRBD1 (5 bases). The CDR3 totals 16 residues. Trimming stripped 7 bases from V and 2 bases from J, with 17 bases between. The CDR3 nucleotides are TGTGCCAGCATCTTCGGTTTAGACAGTAACACCGGGGAGCTGTTTTTT. Translated, it gives CASIFGLDSNTGELFF.

The chain joins TRBV7-9 to TRBJ2-1, with unresolved D. Germline CDR1 SEHNR, CDR2 FQNEAQ (reference sequence). This CDR3 has 13 residues. The germline V and J ends were trimmed by 7 bases and 4 bases, with 11 bases remaining between them. CDR3 amino acids: CASTEPHYNEQFF. The CDR3 nucleotides are TGTGCCAGCACCGAACCCCATTACAATGAGCAGTTCTTC. The complete variable domain, with remaining parts taken from reference TRBV7-9 and TRBJ2-1, reads DTGVSQNPRHKITKRGQNVTFRCDPISEHNRLYWYRQTLGQGPEFLTYFQNEAQLEKSRLLSDRFSAERPKGSFSTLEIQRTEQGDSAMYLCASTEPHYNEQFFGPGTRLTVL.

Concerning this clonotype itself: This is likely a read error, given that the CDR3 carries no conserved phenylalanine or tryptophan at its end. The DNA is left out, because the CDR3 cannot be placed on it with certainty; the CDR3 is given as TCRdb lists it. This rearrangement joins TRBV28 to TRBJ2-6; the table assigns TRBD1, which was not confirmed against the DNA. The CDR3 sequence runs 18 residues, both termini included. From germline, CDR1 is MDHEN and CDR2 SYDVKM. The CDR3 loop reads CASSLWVRGRQETQYFGA.

This clonotype was counted between two and nine times. The CDR3: CASSLGGAMADTQYF. CDR3 nucleotide sequence: TGTGCCAGCAGCTTAGGTGGGGCTATGGCAGATACGCAGTATTTT. J is TRBJ2-3 and V is TRBV7-2; D may be TRBD1 (5 bases). CDR3 length: 15 amino acids. The germline V gene has CDR1 SGHTA and CDR2 FQGNSA. Trimming removed 1 base at V and 4 bases at J, with 12 bases between.

This clonotype is a singleton in its sample. The chain employs TRBV7-6 and TRBJ1-2, with no clear D. V was cut by 4 bases and J by 6 bases, with 9 bases left in between. The germline gives CDR1 SGHVS, CDR2 FNYEAQ. There are 12 residues in the CDR3. CDR3 sequence: CASSSQVDGYTF. The CDR3 DNA follows: TGTGCCAGCAGCTCCCAGGTGGATGGCTACACCTTC.

This clonotype was recorded at least ten times. CDR3 amino acids: CASSPINEVNEQFF. Here the CDR3 DNA reads TGTGCCAGCAGCCCGATCAACGAGGTCAATGAGCAGTTCTTC. This chain connects TRBV11-2 to TRBJ2-1, with unresolved D. Between the trimmed V and J ends, which lost 5 bases and 6 bases, there was a span of 14 bases. CDR3 length: 14 residues. The germline CDR1 and CDR2 sequences are SGHAT and FQNNGV. Filled out from reference TRBV11-2 and TRBJ2-1, the complete variable domain reads EAGVAQSPRYKIIEKRQSVAFWCNPISGHATLYWYQQILGQGPKLLIQFQNNGVVDDSQLPKDRFSAERLKGVDSTLKIQPAKLEDSAVYLCASSPINEVNEQFFGPGTRLTVL.

On this clonotype: The CDR3 end shows no conserved phenylalanine or tryptophan, and so a read error is likely. The chain employs TRBV7-6 and TRBJ2-1; D could derive from TRBD1 or TRBD2 (6 bases each). Germline V gene sequence: CDR1 SGHVS, CDR2 FNYEAQ. V lost 6 bases and J 5 bases, leaving 14 bases between the germline ends. The CDR3 contains 14 residues. The CDR3 DNA sequence: TGTGCCAGCAGATTTAGGGGGGATCACAATGAGCAGTTCTCC. Residues: CASRFRGDHNEQFS.

This clonotype was seen at least ten times. The rearrangement uses TRBV5-5 and TRBJ2-5; D not certain. This CDR3 is built from 12 residues. Deletions cut 0 bases from V and 5 bases from J, with 5 bases between. From germline, CDR1 is SGHKS and CDR2 YYEKEE (reference sequence). CDR3 coding DNA: TGTGCCAGCAGCTTGGCCGCCGAGACCCAGTACTTC. Translating gives CASSLAAETQYF.

The rearrangement uses TRBV6-1 and TRBJ2-1; D possibly uses TRBD1 or TRBD2 (5 bases each). Trimming shortened V by 10 bases and J by 5 bases, and 21 bases separated the two germline ends. The CDR3 has 15 residues. Germline lookup yields CDR1 MNHNS and CDR2 SASEGT. CDR3 in DNA: TGTGCCACCAAAAGAACCGGGACCCCCAACAATGAGCAGTTCTTC. This translates into CATKRTGTPNNEQFF.

J is TRBJ2-5 and V is TRBV7-3; D is uncertain. The DNA end lines up better with TRBJ2-7; the J call may be wrong. In germline, CDR1 is SGHTA, CDR2 FQGTGA. The CDR3 sequence is 14 residues long. The chain's CDR3 is CASSLTGSPYEQYF. The CDR3 region has the DNA TGTGCCAGCAGCTTAACGGGTTCCCCCTACGAGCAGTACTTC.